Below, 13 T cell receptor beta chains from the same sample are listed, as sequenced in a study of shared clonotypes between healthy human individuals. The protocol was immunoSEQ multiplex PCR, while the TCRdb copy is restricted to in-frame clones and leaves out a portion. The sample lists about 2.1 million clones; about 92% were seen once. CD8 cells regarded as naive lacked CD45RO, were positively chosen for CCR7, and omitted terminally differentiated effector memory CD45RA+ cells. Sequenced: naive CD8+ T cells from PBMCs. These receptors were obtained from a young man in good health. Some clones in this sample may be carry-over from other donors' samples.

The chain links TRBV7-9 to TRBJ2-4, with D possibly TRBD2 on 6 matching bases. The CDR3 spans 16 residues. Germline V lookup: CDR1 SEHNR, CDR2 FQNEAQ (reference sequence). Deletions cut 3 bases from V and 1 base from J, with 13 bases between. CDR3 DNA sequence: TGTGCCAGCAGCTTTGGTCGGGAGTCGGCCAAAAACATTCAGTACTTC. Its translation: CASSFGRESAKNIQYF.

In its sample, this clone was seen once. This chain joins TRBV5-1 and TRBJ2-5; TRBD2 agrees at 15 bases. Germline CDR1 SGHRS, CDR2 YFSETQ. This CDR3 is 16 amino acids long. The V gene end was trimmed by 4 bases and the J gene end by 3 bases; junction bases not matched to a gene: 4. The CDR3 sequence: CASSRWTSGGEETQYF. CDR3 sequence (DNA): TGCGCCAGCAGCCGCTGGACTAGCGGGGGGGAAGAGACCCAGTACTTC. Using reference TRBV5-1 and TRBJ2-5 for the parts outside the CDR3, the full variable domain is KAGVTQTPRYLIKTRGQQVTLSCSPISGHRSVSWYQQTPGQGLQFLFEYFSETQRNKGNFPGRFSGRQFSNSRSEMNVSTLELGDSALYLCASSRWTSGGEETQYFGPGTRLLVL.

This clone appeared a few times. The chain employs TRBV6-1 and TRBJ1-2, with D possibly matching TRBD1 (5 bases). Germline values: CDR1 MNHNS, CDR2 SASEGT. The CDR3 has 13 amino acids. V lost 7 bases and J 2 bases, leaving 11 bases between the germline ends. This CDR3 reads CASKGRENYGYTF. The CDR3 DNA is TGTGCCAGCAAGGGACGGGAGAACTATGGCTACACCTTC.

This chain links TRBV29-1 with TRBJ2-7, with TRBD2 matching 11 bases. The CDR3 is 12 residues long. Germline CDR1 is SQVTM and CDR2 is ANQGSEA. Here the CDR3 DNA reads TGCGGGCTAATAGGGACTAGCGGCGAGCAGTACTTC. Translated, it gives CGLIGTSGEQYF.

The CDR3 spells CSVEWVTDTQYF. As DNA, the CDR3 is TGCAGCGTTGAGTGGGTCACAGATACGCAGTATTTT. This chain links TRBV29-1 with TRBJ2-3; D not resolved. Germline CDR1 SQVTM, CDR2 ANQGSEA. The length of the CDR3 is 12 residues. Trimming left V 3 bases short and J 2 bases short, with 6 bases between.

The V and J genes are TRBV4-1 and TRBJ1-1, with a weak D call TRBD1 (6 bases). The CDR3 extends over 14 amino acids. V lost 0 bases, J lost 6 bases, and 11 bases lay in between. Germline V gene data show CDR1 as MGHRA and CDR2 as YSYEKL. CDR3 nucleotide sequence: TGCGCCAGCAGCCAAGAGCCAGGGGTTTCTGAAGCTTTCTTT. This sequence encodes CASSQEPGVSEAFF.

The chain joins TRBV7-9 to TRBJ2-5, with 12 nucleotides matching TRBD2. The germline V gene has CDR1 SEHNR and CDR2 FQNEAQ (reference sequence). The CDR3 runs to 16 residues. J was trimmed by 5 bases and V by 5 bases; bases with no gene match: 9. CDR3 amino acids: CASSHWTSGIGETQYF. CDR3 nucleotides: TGTGCCAGCAGCCACTGGACTAGCGGGATCGGGGAGACCCAGTACTTC.

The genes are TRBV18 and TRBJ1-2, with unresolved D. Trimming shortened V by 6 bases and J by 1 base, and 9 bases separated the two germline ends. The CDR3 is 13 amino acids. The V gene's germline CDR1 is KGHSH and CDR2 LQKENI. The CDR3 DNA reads TGTGCCAGCTCGCCGGACGGTAACTATGGCTACACCTTC. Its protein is CASSPDGNYGYTF.

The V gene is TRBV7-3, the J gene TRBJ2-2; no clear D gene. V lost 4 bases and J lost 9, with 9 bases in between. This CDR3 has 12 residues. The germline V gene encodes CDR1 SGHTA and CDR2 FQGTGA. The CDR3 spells CASSSSPRELFF. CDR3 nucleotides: TGTGCCAGCAGCTCCTCTCCCAGGGAGCTGTTTTTT.

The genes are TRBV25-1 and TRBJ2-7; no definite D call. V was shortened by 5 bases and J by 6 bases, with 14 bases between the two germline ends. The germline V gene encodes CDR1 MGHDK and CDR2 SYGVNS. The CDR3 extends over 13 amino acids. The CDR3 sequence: CASSPLHNGEQYF. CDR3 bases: TGTGCCAGCAGTCCTCTCCATAACGGCGAGCAGTACTTC.

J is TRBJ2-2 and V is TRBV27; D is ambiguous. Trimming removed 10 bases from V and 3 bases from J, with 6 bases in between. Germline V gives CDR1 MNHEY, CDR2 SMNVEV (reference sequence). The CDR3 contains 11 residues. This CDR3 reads CATFDTGELFF. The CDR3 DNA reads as TGTGCCACGTTTGACACCGGGGAGCTGTTTTTT.

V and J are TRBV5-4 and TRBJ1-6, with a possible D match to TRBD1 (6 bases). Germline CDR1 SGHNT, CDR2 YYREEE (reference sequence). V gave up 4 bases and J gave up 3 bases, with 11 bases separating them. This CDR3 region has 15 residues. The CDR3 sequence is CASSPGQHYNSPLHF. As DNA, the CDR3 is TGTGCCAGCAGCCCCGGACAGCACTATAATTCACCCCTCCACTTT. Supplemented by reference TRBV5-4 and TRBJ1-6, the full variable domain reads ETGVTQSPTHLIKTRGQQVTLRCSSQSGHNTVSWYQQALGQGPQFIFQYYREEENGRGNFPPRFSGLQFPNYSSELNVNALELDDSALYLCASSPGQHYNSPLHFGNGTRLTVT.

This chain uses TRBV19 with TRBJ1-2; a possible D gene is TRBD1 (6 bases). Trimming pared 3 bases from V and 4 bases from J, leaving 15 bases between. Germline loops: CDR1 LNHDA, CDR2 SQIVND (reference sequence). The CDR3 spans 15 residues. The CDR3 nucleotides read TGTGCCAGTAGTATTACAGGGTCCCTCCTCTATGGCTACACCTTC. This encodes CASSITGSLLYGYTF.